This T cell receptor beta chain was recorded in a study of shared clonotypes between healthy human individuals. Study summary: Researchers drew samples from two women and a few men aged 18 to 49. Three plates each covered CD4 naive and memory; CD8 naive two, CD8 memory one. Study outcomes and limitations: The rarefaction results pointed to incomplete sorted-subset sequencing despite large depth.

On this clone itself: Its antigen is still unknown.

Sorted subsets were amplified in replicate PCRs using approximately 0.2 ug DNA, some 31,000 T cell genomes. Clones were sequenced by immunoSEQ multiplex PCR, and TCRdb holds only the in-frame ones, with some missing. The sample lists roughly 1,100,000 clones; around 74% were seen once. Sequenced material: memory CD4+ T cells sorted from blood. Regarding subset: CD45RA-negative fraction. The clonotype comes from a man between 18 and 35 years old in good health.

The CDR3 loop is CASKTSVSGNTIYF. Written as DNA, the CDR3 is TGTGCCAGCAAAACGTCGGTGTCTGGAAACACCATATATTTT. V gene TRBV6-1 combines with J gene TRBJ1-3, with no clear D. Germline V gene lookup returns CDR1 MNHNS and CDR2 SASEGT. The CDR3 is 14 residues long. V lost 7 bases and J lost 1, with 11 bases in between.